Sequencing of this T cell receptor (beta chain) was carried out in a study of T-cell reconstitution after alpha-beta-depleted transplantation in children. This clonotype was seen at least ten times. Its antigen is unidentified. V gave up 8 bases and J gave up 0 bases, with 11 bases separating them. This CDR3 spans 14 amino acids. A TCRbeta library incorporating unique molecular identifiers was prepared. From the PCR reads, TCRdb called clonotypes with MiXCR, one entry per CDR3 protein. The sample lists about 830,000 distinct CDR3 sequences, roughly 16% occurring once. Study-wide results and limits: The high TCRbeta diversity at day 60 in some patients came from surviving recipient T cells and thymic progenitors. Reported findings indicate that, about two months after transplant, alpha-beta T cells came from several hundred expanded clones, which were derived from non-depleted graft cells. T-cell counts and diversity were attributed mostly to newly produced T cells one year after transplant.

The sample here was PBMCs, mostly from graft donor cells, taken 360 days after TCRalphabeta/CD19-depleted stem cell transplant. The genes are TRBV12-3 or TRBV12-4 and TRBJ2-1, with D possibly being TRBD1 (6 bases). This sequence was found in a male patient under 18 who had a stem cell transplant for acute lymphoblastic leukemia, so the T cells may come from the graft donor. The CDR3 region has the DNA TGTGCCAGCGGACAGACAAGCTCCTACAATGAGCAGTTCTTC. Translating it yields CASGQTSSYNEQFF.